This is a list of T cell receptor beta chains from one sample in a study of cytomegalovirus exposure and HLA in healthy donors. TCRdb keeps only in-frame clones here, not all; method: immunoSEQ multiplex PCR. The sample lists about 130,000 clones, under 12% occurring once. Sequenced material: PBMCs. These receptor sequences come from a woman aged 18-29 years in good health and CMV-seropositive. Each CDR3 is given with its conserved first and last residue. D genes are given only for firm matches. Size is omitted from some rows. Given values are once, few, many or a class for expanded clones.

NA NA TRBJ1-4 TRBV28 TGTGCCAGCCGGGTTGCGAGTCTTCAGGGAAAACTGTTTTTT CASRVASLQGKLFF
NA NA TRBJ2-3 TRBV11-3 TGTGCCAGCAGCTTACGGACTGTCACAGATACGCAGTATTTT CASSLRTVTDTQYF
TRBD2 NA TRBJ2-1 TRBV2 TGTGCCAGCTCTAGCGGGGTTACCAATGAGCAGTTCTTC CASSSGVTNEQFF
NA few TRBJ2-1 TRBV5-1 TGCGCCAGCAGCCAAGCTAACCAGGGAAATGAGCAGTTCTTC CASSQANQGNEQFF
NA few TRBJ1-1 TRBV9 TGTGCCAGCAGCGTTGGTGGGAGTACTGAAGCTTTCTTT CASSVGGSTEAFF
NA NA TRBJ2-1 TRBV5-1 TGCGCCAGCAGCTTGGGGGCAGCTAACAATGAGCAGTTCTTC CASSLGAANNEQFF
NA few TRBJ1-2 TRBV5-4 TGTGCCAGCAGCCGAACCACAGGGTCAGTTCATGGCTACACCTTC CASSRTTGSVHGYTF
TRBD1 few TRBJ2-7 TRBV25-1 TGTGCCAGCAGTGAAGACAGGGGCCCTTCCGAGCAGTACTTC CASSEDRGPSEQYF
NA few TRBJ2-2 TRBV5-4 TGTGCCAGCAGCCGGAGACTAGTGGGGAACACCGGGGAGCTGTTTTTT CASSRRLVGNTGELFF
NA NA TRBJ2-3 TRBV2 TGTGCCAGCAGTGAGTTAGCCGACACAGATACGCAGTATTTT CASSELADTDTQYF
NA NA TRBJ1-3 TRBV29-1 TGCAGCGTTGAAGAAAAAGGGAGGGTAAGAAACACCATATATTTT CSVEEKGRVRNTIYF
TRBD2 few TRBJ2-7 TRBV5-1 TGCGCCAGCAGCCAGGGACTAGCGGGAGGTTTCTCCTACGAGCAGTACTTC CASSQGLAGGFSYEQYF
TRBD2 NA TRBJ2-1 TRBV5-6 TGTGCCAGCAGCTTGGGACCTAGCGGGAGGGGGTTCTTC CASSLGPSGRGFF
TRBD2 few TRBJ2-2 TRBV4-1 TGCGCCAGCAGCCATGACCCGGGAGGAGGGGCCGGGGAGCTGTTTTTT CASSHDPGGGAGELFF
NA few TRBJ1-5 TRBV19 TGTGCCAGTAGTCCAGGGGTGTATAGCAATCAGCCCCAGCATTTT CASSPGVYSNQPQHF